This is a list of T cell receptor beta chains from one sample in a study of T cells in localized non-small cell lung cancer. Profiling relied on immunoSEQ multiplex PCR, and the TCRdb table lists in-frame clones only, not all of them. Among tens of thousands of clones listed, 70% to 90% were seen once. This sample comprised peripheral blood, obtained before any cancer treatment. Source of these receptors: a man between 40 and 75 years old with stage I lung adenocarcinoma. CDR3s include the opening cysteine and the closing phenylalanine or tryptophan. D genes are given only for firm matches. Size is omitted from some rows. Given values are once, few, many or a class for expanded clones.

v_gene	j_gene	d_gene	abundance	CDR3nt	CDR3aa
TRBV9	TRBJ1-2	NA	NA	TGTGCCAGCAGCGGTAGGGACTATGGCTACACCTTC	CASSGRDYGYTF
TRBV7-2	TRBJ2-2	TRBD2	NA	TGTGCCAGCAGCTTACTGGGACTAGCGGGAGTATCCGGGGAGCTGTTTTTT	CASSLLGLAGVSGELFF
TRBV28	TRBJ2-5	NA	NA	TGTGCCAGCAGCCTCCCGGCAGCCTGGGGAGAGACCCAGTACTTC	CASSLPAAWGETQYF
TRBV30	TRBJ2-1	NA	NA	TGTGCCTGGAGTGTACGTCCGGATGAGCAGTTCTTC	CAWSVRPDEQFF
TRBV28	TRBJ2-2	NA	NA	TGTGCCAGCAGTCCCGGGGGACGCACCGGGGAGCTGTTTTTT	CASSPGGRTGELFF
TRBV29-1	TRBJ2-1	NA	few	TGCAGCGCCGAGCCGGGACAAACCTACAATGAGCAGTTCTTC	CSAEPGQTYNEQFF
TRBV11-3	TRBJ2-3	TRBD1	once	TGTGCCAGCAGCTTTACGGGACAGGGCACAGATACGCAGTATTTT	CASSFTGQGTDTQYF
TRBV5-6	TRBJ2-3	TRBD1	NA	TGTGCCAGCAGCCTGGGGACAGCCGGTATGGATACGCAGTATTTT	CASSLGTAGMDTQYF
TRBV30	TRBJ1-6	NA	NA	TGTGCCTGGAGTGGAAGACGGAGACCCCACTTT	CAWSGRRRPHF
TRBV15	TRBJ1-2	NA	NA	TGTGCCACCAGCAGTGCCCTAGGGGGTTCTGGCTATGGCTACACCTTC	CATSSALGGSGYGYTF
TRBV10-1	TRBJ2-2	NA	NA	TGCGCCAGCAGTGAGAGTCTGATAAACACCGGGGAGCTGTTTTTT	CASSESLINTGELFF
TRBV5-1	TRBJ1-5	TRBD1	once	TGCGCCAGCAGCTTAGGGACAGGGATCGGTCAGCCCCAGCATTTT	CASSLGTGIGQPQHF
TRBV19	TRBJ1-5	TRBD1	NA	TGTGCCAGTAGTGCCCAGGGGGCTGCAGCCAATCAGCCCCAGCATTTT	CASSAQGAAANQPQHF
TRBV28	TRBJ1-5	TRBD1	NA	TGTGCCAGCAGACAGGGGGGCAATCAGCCCCAGCATTTT	CASRQGGNQPQHF
TRBV11-1	TRBJ1-6	NA	NA	TGTGCCAGCAGCCCAGGGAGCTCCTATAATTCACCCCTCCACTTT	CASSPGSSYNSPLHF
TRBV27	TRBJ2-7	NA	NA	TGTGCCAGCAGCAACACCTACGAGCAGTACTTC	CASSNTYEQYF
TRBV5-1	TRBJ1-1	TRBD1	NA	TGCGCCAGCAGCCCACAACAGGGGGTTCGAACTGAAGCTTTCTTT	CASSPQQGVRTEAFF
TRBV5-4	TRBJ2-1	NA	once	TGTGCCAGCAGCTTCGGCGGGAATGAGCAGTTCTTC	CASSFGGNEQFF
TRBV9	TRBJ1-1	NA	NA	TGTGCCAGCAGCGTATTTGGGGCGCCCACTGAAGCTTTCTTT	CASSVFGAPTEAFF
TRBV9	TRBJ1-2	NA	NA	TGTGCCAGCAGCGTAGGGCAGGGAAGTAGCTATGGCTACACCTTC	CASSVGQGSSYGYTF
TRBV15	TRBJ2-6	NA	few	TGTGCCACCAGCAGAGATATGTTAGGGGCGAGGTCGTCCGTATCTGGGGCCAACGTCCTGACTTTC	CATSRDMLGARSSVSGANVLTF
TRBV18	TRBJ2-1	NA	NA	TGTGCCAGCTCACCACCGACGAAAACCCACAATGAGCAGTTCTTC	CASSPPTKTHNEQFF
TRBV18	TRBJ1-4	TRBD1	few	TGTGCCAGCTCAGAATGGACAGGAAAGAATGAAAAACTGTTTTTT	CASSEWTGKNEKLFF
TRBV4-2	TRBJ1-5	NA	few	TGTGCCAGCAGCCAAGAGGTGCGTGCGCGACACCAAGGCAATCAGCCCCAGCATTTT	CASSQEVRARHQGNQPQHF
TRBV27	TRBJ2-5	TRBD1	NA	TGTGCCAGCAGTCCCTGGACAGGGAAAGAGACCCAGTACTTC	CASSPWTGKETQYF
TRBV6-5	TRBJ1-2	NA	NA	TGTGCCAGCAGGCCCCTTGACGAGAAAGATGGCTACACCTTC	CASRPLDEKDGYTF
TRBV9	TRBJ2-5	NA	NA	TGTGCCAGCAGCGTAGGACTTGAGGGGGGGCTCAAGACCCAGTACTTC	CASSVGLEGGLKTQYF
TRBV5-4	TRBJ1-2	NA	medium-sized	TGTGCCAGCAGCTTGGGGTCCAGGGGAAACTATGGCTACACCTTC	CASSLGSRGNYGYTF
TRBV6-6	TRBJ2-2	TRBD1	NA	TGTGCCAGCGGACCTCGGACAGGTGGAACCACCGGGGAGCTGTTTTTT	CASGPRTGGTTGELFF
TRBV7-9	TRBJ1-2	NA	NA	TGTGCCAGCAGCCCCAGTCGGAATAACTATGGCTACACCTTC	CASSPSRNNYGYTF
TRBV30	TRBJ2-7	NA	NA	TGTGCCTGGAGTCGGGTACCAATTAGGTACGAGCAGTACTTC	CAWSRVPIRYEQYF
TRBV10-3	TRBJ2-7	TRBD2	NA	TGTGCCATTAAAACTAGCGAGACCTACGAGCAGTACTTC	CAIKTSETYEQYF
TRBV2	TRBJ1-2	NA	NA	TGTGCCAGCAATGGGCGGCAGAACTATGGCTACACCTTC	CASNGRQNYGYTF
TRBV7-2	TRBJ1-4	NA	NA	TGTGCCAGCAGCTTAAACGGCGACAGAGCAGAAAAACTGTTTTTT	CASSLNGDRAEKLFF
TRBV29-1	TRBJ1-2	NA	NA	TGCAGCGTTATAAAGGGGACGGCTTATGGCTACACCTTC	CSVIKGTAYGYTF
TRBV7-8	TRBJ2-1	NA	NA	TGTGCCAGCAGCCCCGTTAGGACCAATGAGCAGTTCTTC	CASSPVRTNEQFF
TRBV18	TRBJ2-3	NA	NA	TGTGCCAGCTCACCACAGGGGACTAGCACAGATACGCAGTATTTT	CASSPQGTSTDTQYF
TRBV7-9	TRBJ2-6	NA	few	TGTGCCAGCAGCTTTGGCCGGGAGAAGAGAGGATCCGGGGCCAACGTCCTGACTTTC	CASSFGREKRGSGANVLTF
TRBV7-3	TRBJ1-5	NA	once	TGTGCCAGCAGCCATCTTTACAGGGATAATAGCAATCAGCCCCAGCATTTT	CASSHLYRDNSNQPQHF
TRBV19	TRBJ2-6	NA	once	TGTGCCAGTAGTATCCGGGGACGGAGCTCTGGGGCCAACGTCCTGACTTTC	CASSIRGRSSGANVLTF
TRBV5-4	TRBJ1-2	TRBD1	NA	TGTGCCAGCAGCCAACAGGGGTTGGGAGGCTACACCTTC	CASSQQGLGGYTF
TRBV5-1	TRBJ1-4	NA	NA	TGCGCCAGCAGCTTGTCCTCAGCTGGTGCAACTAATGAAAAACTGTTTTTT	CASSLSSAGATNEKLFF
TRBV19	TRBJ2-1	NA	NA	TGTGCCAGTAGTATACAAGGAACTCGAAAGGAGCAGTTCTTC	CASSIQGTRKEQFF
TRBV27	TRBJ2-7	TRBD2	NA	TGTGCCAGCAGATCCGTCTCTAGCGGACCCTACGAGCAGTACTTC	CASRSVSSGPYEQYF
TRBV6-6	TRBJ2-7	NA	NA	TGTGCCAGCAGTACCATCTACGAGCAGTACTTC	CASSTIYEQYF
TRBV15	TRBJ2-5	NA	NA	TGTGCCATCGCCAGGGCTCCCCAAGAGACCCAGTACTTC	CAIARAPQETQYF
TRBV2	TRBJ2-3	TRBD1	NA	TGTGCCAGCAGTGCCGGGACAGGATACACAGATACGCAGTATTTT	CASSAGTGYTDTQYF
TRBV5-1	TRBJ2-3	TRBD1	NA	TGCGCCAGCAGCGGGACAGGGGCGGTGGGCGCAGATACGCAGTATTTT	CASSGTGAVGADTQYF
TRBV6-6	TRBJ2-7	NA	NA	TGTGCCAGCAGCCCCACAGGGACATTCTCCTACGAGCAGTACTTC	CASSPTGTFSYEQYF